This T cell receptor (beta chain) originates from a study of T cell responses to AZD1222 COVID-19 vaccine. Study-level points and caveats: Spike as a whole was targeted by vaccine-associated CD4 TCRs, dominant at 160-218 and 743-854. Spike-specific TCR breadth and depth were elevated following two AZD1222 doses. Sampling that yielded the repertoires occurred only after the peak T cell response. White British ancestry dominated among donors, who included more females, and clonal diversity was possibly underestimated.

The CDR3 has 14 amino acids. Germline-derived CDR1 and CDR2 are LNHDA and SQIVND (reference sequence). Trimming shortened V by 3 bases and J by 0 bases, and 6 bases separated the two germline ends. This clone was seen more than once but under ten times. The antigen is not known. Sequencing used immunoSEQ multiplex PCR; TCRdb keeps in-frame clones, though not all of them. This table has about 140,000 clones, more than 80% appearing once. The sample here was peripheral blood, taken 28 days after the second dose of the MenACWY control vaccine. The chain couples TRBV19 to TRBJ1-3; D gene uncertain. The receptor comes from an adult who received the MenACWY meningococcal vaccine as a control. CDR3 coding DNA: TGTGCCAGTAGTATCCGGGTCTCTGGAAACACCATATATTTT. The encoded protein is CASSIRVSGNTIYF.